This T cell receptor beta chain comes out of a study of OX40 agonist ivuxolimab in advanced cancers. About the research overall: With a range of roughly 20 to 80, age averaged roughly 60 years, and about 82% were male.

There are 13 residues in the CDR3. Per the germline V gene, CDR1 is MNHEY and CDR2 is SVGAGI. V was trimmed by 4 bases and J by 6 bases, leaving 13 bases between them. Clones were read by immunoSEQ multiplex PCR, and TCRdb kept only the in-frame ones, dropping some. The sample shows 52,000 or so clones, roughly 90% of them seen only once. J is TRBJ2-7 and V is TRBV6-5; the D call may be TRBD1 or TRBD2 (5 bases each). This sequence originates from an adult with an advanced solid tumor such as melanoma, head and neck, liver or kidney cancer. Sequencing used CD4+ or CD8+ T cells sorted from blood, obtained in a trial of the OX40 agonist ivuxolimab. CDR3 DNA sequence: TGTGCCAGCAGTTCCCTGGGGGAAGGCGAGCAGTACTTC. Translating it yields CASSSLGEGEQYF.